These 28 T cell receptor beta chains originate from one sample sequenced in a study of T-cell reconstitution after alpha-beta-depleted transplantation in children. Construction of the TCRbeta library involved unique molecular identifiers. TCRdb called the PCR reads again in MiXCR, with one record for every CDR3 protein. This sample carries approximately 340,000 distinct CDR3 sequences, 10% of them seen once, and the ten largest clones take around 2.5%. The sequences come from PBMCs from the stem cell graft donor, collected from the stem cell graft. These receptors were taken from a human donor who donated a stem cell graft to a child with acute lymphoblastic leukemia.

The chain uses TRBV29-1 and TRBJ2-1; 11 bases are shared with TRBD2. With 5 bases clipped from V and 5 bases from J, the junction kept 11 bases outside the gene matches. Germline V gene lookup returns CDR1 SQVTM and CDR2 ANQGSEA. The CDR3 contains 16 residues. Here the CDR3 DNA reads TGCAGCGTTAGTGAAGTGGCTAGCGGGGGGAACAATGAGCAGTTCTTC. It encodes CSVSEVASGGNNEQFF.

This clonotype was observed many times. This chain connects TRBV4-3 to TRBJ1-4; D is ambiguous. CDR3 length: 15 amino acids. V was pared by 3 bases and J by 6 bases, with 14 bases between. Germline CDR1 and CDR2: LGHNA and YSLEER. CDR3 protein: CASSQADRRDEKLFF. The CDR3, as DNA: TGCGCCAGCAGCCAGGCCGACCGGCGGGATGAAAAACTGTTTTTT.

This clonotype has a handful of counts. The chain combines TRBV28 with TRBJ2-7; TRBD1 might be the D (6 bases). Germline CDR1 reads MDHEN; CDR2 reads SYDVKM. The CDR3 is 14 residues long. With 5 bases removed from V and 0 bases from J, the gap between germline ends came to 11 bases. CDR3 residues: CASSATGISYEQYF. The CDR3 nucleotides are TGTGCCAGCAGTGCTACAGGGATCTCCTACGAGCAGTACTTC.

J is TRBJ2-2 and V is TRBV7-2; the D is unclear. CDR1 and CDR2 (germline): SGHTA, FQGNSA. This CDR3 is 17 amino acids long. V lost 2 bases, J lost 5 bases, and 18 bases lay in between. CDR3 sequence (DNA): TGTGCCAGCAGCTTATCAAGACTGACGGCCGAAACCGGGGAGCTGTTTTTT. Translated: CASSLSRLTAETGELFF.

The rearrangement links TRBV10-2 to TRBJ1-1, with unresolved D. Germline CDR1 WSHSY, CDR2 SAAADI. The CDR3 spans 16 residues. The V end was cut by 4 bases, the J end by 0 bases, with 15 bases between. The CDR3 region is CASSGLLTIMNTEAFF. In nucleotides, the CDR3 is TGCGCCAGCAGTGGGCTACTGACGATCATGAACACTGAAGCTTTCTTT.

Comment on this clonotype: Germline is not matched at one junction end, which may reflect a read error. J is TRBJ2-2 and V is TRBV4-2; a weak D match, TRBD2 (6 bases). Germline V gene lookup returns CDR1 LGHNA and CDR2 YNFKEQ. The CDR3 covers 16 residues. The CDR3 loop is CASRQGVGLAPGELFF. The CDR3 DNA follows: TGTGCCAGCAGACAAGGGGTTGGGCTAGCGCCCGGGGAGCTGTTTTTT.

This chain joins TRBV30 and TRBJ1-4; D might be TRBD1 (5 bases). The length of the CDR3 is 20 residues. Per germline, CDR1 GTSNPN and CDR2 SVGIG (reference sequence). Trimming took 1 base from V and 2 from J, leaving 26 bases between them. As DNA, the CDR3 is TGTGCCTGGAGTGGGGCCCTCACCTTAGAGGGGCGGAGCACTAATGAAAAACTGTTTTTT. It is translated as CAWSGALTLEGRSTNEKLFF. Complete variable domain (other parts from reference TRBV30 and TRBJ1-4): SQTIHQWPATLVQPVGSPLSLECTVEGTSNPNLYWYRQAAGRGLQLLFYSVGIGQISSEVPQNLSASRPQDRQFILSSKKLLLSDSGFYLCAWSGALTLEGRSTNEKLFFGSGTQLSVL.

This chain joins TRBV9 and TRBJ2-1; TRBD2 matches 13 bases. This CDR3 spans 17 amino acids. Per germline, CDR1 SGDLS and CDR2 YYNGEE. V gave up 0 bases and J gave up 10 bases; unmatched junction bases: 10. The CDR3 DNA reads as TGTGCCAGCAGCGTAGCATCAGAACTAGCGGGAGGGCCGGAGCAGTTCTTC. Translated, it gives CASSVASELAGGPEQFF.

This clonotype has at least ten counts. V is TRBV9 and J is TRBJ2-2, with D maybe TRBD1 (6 bases). This CDR3 region has 15 residues. V lost 3 bases to trimming and J lost 4 bases, with 13 bases between them. The germline CDR1 and CDR2 sequences are SGDLS and YYNGEE. CDR3: CASSARQDPTGELFF. As DNA, the CDR3 is TGTGCCAGCAGCGCTCGACAGGATCCCACCGGGGAGCTGTTTTTT.

The chain employs TRBV25-1 and TRBJ2-7, with D possibly matching TRBD1 (5 bases). This CDR3 has 16 amino acids. With 1 base removed from V and 1 base from J, the gap between germline ends came to 14 bases. CDR1 and CDR2 (germline): MGHDK, SYGVNS. The CDR3 is CASSESDRFRSYEQYF. CDR3 sequence (DNA): TGTGCCAGCAGTGAATCCGACAGATTCAGGTCCTACGAGCAGTACTTC.

This clonotype was seen more than once but under ten times. V and J are TRBV7-9 and TRBJ2-1; TRBD2 matches 16 bases. There are 18 residues in the CDR3. Germline V gene sequence: CDR1 SEHNR, CDR2 FQNEAQ (reference sequence). Trimming at V came to 4 bases and at J to 4 bases, leaving 7 bases not matched to a gene. In nucleotides, the CDR3 is TGTGCCAGCAGCTCGAGACAGGGACTAGCGGGAGGGTACAATGAGCAGTTCTTC. Its translation: CASSSRQGLAGGYNEQFF.

This chain connects TRBV20-1 to TRBJ2-3, with a possible D match to TRBD2 (6 bases). The CDR3 runs 17 residues. Germline CDR1 and CDR2: DFQATT and SNEGSKA (reference sequence). Deletions cut 5 bases from V and 4 bases from J, with 25 bases between. The DNA for the CDR3 is TGCAGTGCTCCCTCCCCCGGGGGACTCGGCCCCCCAGATACGCAGTATTTT. Protein product: CSAPSPGGLGPPDTQYF.

This clonotype came up many times. The genes are TRBV3-1 and TRBJ2-7; 9 bases are a match to TRBD2. Germline V CDR1 and CDR2: LGHDT, YNNKEL (reference sequence). V was clipped by 1 base and J by 5 bases; unmatched bases: 12. There are 17 residues in the CDR3. CDR3 nucleotide sequence: TGTGCCAGCAGCCAAGTATTGACTAGCGGCGCCGTCCACGAGCAGTACTTC. This gives the protein CASSQVLTSGAVHEQYF.

V usage is TRBV3-1 and J usage is TRBJ2-1; TRBD1 or TRBD2 may be the D gene (5 bases each). V lost 0 bases and J lost 11, with 20 bases in between. Germline V gene data show CDR1 as LGHDT and CDR2 as YNNKEL (reference sequence). This CDR3 has 16 residues. The CDR3 region has the DNA TGTGCCAGCAGCCAAGACGACCTAGCCAAGGGGCTAAAGCAGTTCTTC. Protein product: CASSQDDLAKGLKQFF.

The chain joins TRBV4-3 to TRBJ2-7, with D unresolved. Germline V gene lookup returns CDR1 LGHNA and CDR2 YSLEER. The CDR3 is 15 amino acids. The V and J ends lost 4 bases and 6 bases respectively, with 19 bases between them. This CDR3 is CASSLRLASNSEQYF. CDR3 nucleotides: TGCGCCAGCAGCCTCCGACTGGCCTCCAACAGCGAGCAGTACTTC.

Many counts were recorded for this clonotype. This chain uses TRBV29-1 with TRBJ2-1; 8 positions agree with TRBD2. Germline assignment: CDR1 SQVTM and CDR2 ANQGSEA. V was clipped by 4 bases and J by 0 bases; unmatched bases: 8. There are 16 residues in the CDR3. CDR3 sequence: CSVAGLSGSSYNEQFF. CDR3 DNA: TGCAGCGTTGCGGGCCTCAGCGGGAGCTCCTACAATGAGCAGTTCTTC.

The table lists this clonotype with a few counts. CDR3 protein: CASRLAGGPGDEQFF. In nucleotides, the CDR3 is TGCGCCAGCAGGTTAGCGGGAGGTCCGGGAGATGAGCAGTTCTTC. The chain links TRBV4-1 to TRBJ2-1, with TRBD2 identical over 10 bases. Germline V lookup: CDR1 MGHRA, CDR2 YSYEKL. V lost 6 bases and J lost 8; bases outside the gene matches: 10. This CDR3 is 15 amino acids long.

The chain recombines TRBV5-1 with TRBJ2-3, with D perhaps assigned TRBD1 or TRBD2 (5 bases each). The V end was cut by 2 bases, the J end by 3 bases, with 7 bases between. This CDR3 has 13 residues. In germline, CDR1 is SGHRS, CDR2 YFSETQ. The chain's CDR3 is CASSFWGTDTQYF. The CDR3 DNA is TGCGCCAGCAGCTTTTGGGGGACAGATACGCAGTATTTT. The full variable domain, with the rest looked up from reference TRBV5-1 and TRBJ2-3, is KAGVTQTPRYLIKTRGQQVTLSCSPISGHRSVSWYQQTPGQGLQFLFEYFSETQRNKGNFPGRFSGRQFSNSRSEMNVSTLELGDSALYLCASSFWGTDTQYFGPGTRLTVL.

In its sample, this clonotype was seen a few times. The rearrangement uses TRBV4-3 and TRBJ2-7, with D possibly being TRBD2 (5 bases). The germline V and J ends were trimmed by 1 base and 4 bases, with 14 bases remaining between them. The germline V gene has CDR1 LGHNA and CDR2 YSLEER. The CDR3 length is 15 residues. CDR3 in DNA: TGCGCCAGCAGCCAAGTTATCTCGGGATCGTACGAGCAGTACTTC. This codes for CASSQVISGSYEQYF.

This clonotype was found many times. The chain couples TRBV3-1 to TRBJ2-2; TRBD2 agrees at 7 bases. The V gene's germline CDR1 is LGHDT and CDR2 YNNKEL (reference sequence). The length of the CDR3 is 13 residues. Trimming removed 4 bases from V and 4 bases from J; junction bases left unmatched: 0. CDR3 protein: CASSRGGTGELFF. The CDR3 DNA follows: TGTGCCAGCAGCCGCGGGGGCACCGGGGAGCTGTTTTTT. Looking up the rest from reference TRBV3-1 and TRBJ2-2 gives the full variable domain: DTAVSQTPKYLVTQMGNDKSIKCEQNLGHDTMYWYKQDSKKFLKIMFSYNNKELIINETVPNRFSPKSPDKAHLNLHINSLELGDSAVYFCASSRGGTGELFFGEGSRLTVL.

This clonotype showed up just a few times. CDR3 region: CASSSQGETYEQYF. DNA for the CDR3: TGTGCCAGCAGTTCTCAGGGGGAGACCTACGAGCAGTACTTC. The V gene is TRBV27, the J gene TRBJ2-7, with TRBD1 matching 7 bases. Trimming at V came to 4 bases and at J to 2 bases, leaving 5 bases not matched to a gene. This CDR3 region has 14 residues. Germline CDR1 MNHEY, CDR2 SMNVEV (reference sequence).

The rearrangement links TRBV7-3 to TRBJ2-7, with D perhaps given as TRBD1 or TRBD2 (5 bases each). The germline gives CDR1 SGHTA, CDR2 FQGTGA. The V end lost 5 bases, the J end lost 5 bases, and 13 bases lay between the germline ends. This CDR3 comprises 13 residues. CDR3 region: CASSPGEGHEQYF. The CDR3, as DNA: TGTGCCAGCAGCCCCGGAGAGGGGCACGAGCAGTACTTC.

The V and J genes are TRBV4-3 and TRBJ2-3; D is ambiguous. The germline gives CDR1 LGHNA, CDR2 YSLEER. Trimming took off 0 bases at V and 2 bases at J, with 6 bases between the two ends. The CDR3 contains 14 residues. In DNA, the CDR3 is TGCGCCAGCAGCCAAGATGCCCTCACAGATACGCAGTATTTT. Translating it yields CASSQDALTDTQYF.

The chain carries TRBV4-2 and TRBJ1-3, with D possibly TRBD1 on 5 matching bases. The CDR3 has 15 amino acids. The germline V and J ends were trimmed by 1 base and 3 bases, with 10 bases remaining between them. In germline, CDR1 is LGHNA, CDR2 YNFKEQ. The CDR3 bases are TGTGCCAGCAGCCAAGGGAAGGGGAATGGAAACACCATATATTTT. Protein product: CASSQGKGNGNTIYF.

This chain links TRBV15 with TRBJ1-5; possible D gene TRBD1, 5 bases. The length of the CDR3 is 13 residues. V was clipped by 4 bases and J by 2 bases, with 6 bases between them. CDR1 and CDR2 (germline): LNHNV, YYDKDF (reference sequence). CDR3 DNA: TGTGCCACCAGCAAAGGGGGCAATCAGCCCCAGCATTTT. It yields the protein CATSKGGNQPQHF.

This chain uses TRBV10-3 with TRBJ1-4, with D tentatively TRBD1 (5 bases). The V end was cut by 8 bases, the J end by 3 bases, with 16 bases between. The germline V gene has CDR1 ENHRY and CDR2 SYGVKD. CDR3 size: 15 residues. CDR3 nucleotides: TGTGCCATCTCACCCGGGGGTGGGTCTAATGAAAAACTGTTTTTT. This codes for CAISPGGGSNEKLFF.

This clonotype was detected a few times. The chain uses TRBV27 and TRBJ2-7, with TRBD1 matching 7 bases. CDR3 size: 14 residues. From germline, CDR1 is MNHEY and CDR2 SMNVEV (reference sequence). V was clipped by 6 bases and J by 2 bases; unmatched bases: 7. The chain's CDR3 is CASSRTGPTYEQYF. The CDR3 bases are TGTGCCAGCAGCCGGACAGGACCTACCTACGAGCAGTACTTC.

The chain joins TRBV7-8 to TRBJ2-1, with 12 bases aligning to TRBD1. Trimming took 4 bases from V and 9 from J; bases not matched to a gene: 7. The CDR3 has 15 amino acids. Germline V gene sequence: CDR1 SGHVS, CDR2 FQNEAQ. The CDR3 protein is CASSSRGTGGIEQFF. The CDR3 region has the DNA TGTGCCAGCAGCTCGAGGGGGACAGGGGGCATTGAGCAGTTCTTC.